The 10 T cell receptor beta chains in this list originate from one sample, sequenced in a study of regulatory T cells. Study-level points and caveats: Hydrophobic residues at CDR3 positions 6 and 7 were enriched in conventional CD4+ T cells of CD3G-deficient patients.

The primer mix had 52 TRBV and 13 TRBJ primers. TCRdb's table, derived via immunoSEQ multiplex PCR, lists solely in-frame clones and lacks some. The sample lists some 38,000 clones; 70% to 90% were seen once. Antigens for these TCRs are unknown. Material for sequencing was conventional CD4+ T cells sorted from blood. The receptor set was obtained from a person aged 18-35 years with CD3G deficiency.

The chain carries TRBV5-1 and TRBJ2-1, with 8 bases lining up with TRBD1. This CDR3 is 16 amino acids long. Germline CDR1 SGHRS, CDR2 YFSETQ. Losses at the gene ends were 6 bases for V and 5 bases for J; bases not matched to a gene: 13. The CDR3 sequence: CASNRGWTGINNEQFF. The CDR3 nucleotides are TGCGCCAGCAACCGTGGTTGGACAGGGATAAACAATGAGCAGTTCTTC. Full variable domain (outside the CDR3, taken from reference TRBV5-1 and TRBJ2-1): KAGVTQTPRYLIKTRGQQVTLSCSPISGHRSVSWYQQTPGQGLQFLFEYFSETQRNKGNFPGRFSGRQFSNSRSEMNVSTLELGDSALYLCASNRGWTGINNEQFFGPGTRLTVL.

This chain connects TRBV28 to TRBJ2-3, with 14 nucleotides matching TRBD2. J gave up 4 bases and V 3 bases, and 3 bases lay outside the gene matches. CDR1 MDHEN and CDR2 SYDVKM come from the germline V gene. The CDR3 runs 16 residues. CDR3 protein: CASSLGLAGDPDTQYF. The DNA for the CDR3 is TGTGCCAGCAGTTTGGGACTAGCGGGAGACCCAGATACGCAGTATTTT.

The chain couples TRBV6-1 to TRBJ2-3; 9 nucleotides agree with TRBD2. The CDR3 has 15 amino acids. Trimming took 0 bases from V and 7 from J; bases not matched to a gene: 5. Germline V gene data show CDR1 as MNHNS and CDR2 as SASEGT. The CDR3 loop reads CASSEAGTSINTQYF. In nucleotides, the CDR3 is TGTGCCAGCAGTGAAGCCGGGACTAGCATCAATACGCAGTATTTT.

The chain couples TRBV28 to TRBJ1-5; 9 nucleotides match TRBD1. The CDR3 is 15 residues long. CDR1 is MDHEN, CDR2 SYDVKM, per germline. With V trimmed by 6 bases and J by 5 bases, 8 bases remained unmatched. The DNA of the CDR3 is TGTGCCAGCAGATACAGGGGGCTGGTTGATCAGCCCCAGCATTTT. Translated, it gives CASRYRGLVDQPQHF. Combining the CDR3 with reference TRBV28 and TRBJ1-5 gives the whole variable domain DVKVTQSSRYLVKRTGEKVFLECVQDMDHENMFWYRQDPGLGLRLIYFSYDVKMKEKGDIPEGYSVSREKKERFSLILESASTNQTSMYLCASRYRGLVDQPQHFGDGTRLSIL.

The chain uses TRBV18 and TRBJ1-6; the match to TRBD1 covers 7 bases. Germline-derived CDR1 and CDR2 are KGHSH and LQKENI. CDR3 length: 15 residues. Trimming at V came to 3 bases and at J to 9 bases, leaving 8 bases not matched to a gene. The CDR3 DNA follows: TGTGCCAGCTCACCGCGGGACAGCAAAAGTTCACCCCTCCACTTT. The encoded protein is CASSPRDSKSSPLHF.

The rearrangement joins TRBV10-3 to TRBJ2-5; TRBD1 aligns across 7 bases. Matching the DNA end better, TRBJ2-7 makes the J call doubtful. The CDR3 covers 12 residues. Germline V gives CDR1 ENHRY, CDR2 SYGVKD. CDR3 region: CAIGDSTYEQYF. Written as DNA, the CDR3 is TGTGCCATCGGGGACAGTACCTACGAGCAGTACTTC.

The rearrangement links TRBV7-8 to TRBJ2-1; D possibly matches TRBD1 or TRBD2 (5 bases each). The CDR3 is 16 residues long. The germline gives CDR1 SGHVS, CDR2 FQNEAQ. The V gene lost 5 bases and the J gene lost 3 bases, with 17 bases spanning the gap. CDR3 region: CASSRVQGRHYNEQFF. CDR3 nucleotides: TGTGCCAGCAGCCGGGTCCAGGGACGCCACTACAATGAGCAGTTCTTC.

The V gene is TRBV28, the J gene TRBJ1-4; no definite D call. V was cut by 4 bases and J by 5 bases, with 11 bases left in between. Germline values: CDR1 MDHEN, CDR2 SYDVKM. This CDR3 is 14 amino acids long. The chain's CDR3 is CASSYPGPNEKLFF. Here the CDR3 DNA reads TGTGCCAGCAGTTACCCAGGTCCCAATGAAAAACTGTTTTTT.

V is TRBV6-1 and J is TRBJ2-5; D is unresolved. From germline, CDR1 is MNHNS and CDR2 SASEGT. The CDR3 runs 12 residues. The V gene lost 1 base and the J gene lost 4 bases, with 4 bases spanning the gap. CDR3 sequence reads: CASSEVRETQYF. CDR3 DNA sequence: TGTGCCAGCAGTGAAGTTAGAGAGACCCAGTACTTC.

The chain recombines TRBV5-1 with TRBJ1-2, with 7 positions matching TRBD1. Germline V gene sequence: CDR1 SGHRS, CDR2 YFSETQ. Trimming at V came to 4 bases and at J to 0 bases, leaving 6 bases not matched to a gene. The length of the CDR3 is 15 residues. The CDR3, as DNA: TGCGCCAGCAGCCCGGGACAGACAGCTAACTATGGCTACACCTTC. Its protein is CASSPGQTANYGYTF. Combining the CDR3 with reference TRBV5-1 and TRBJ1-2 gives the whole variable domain KAGVTQTPRYLIKTRGQQVTLSCSPISGHRSVSWYQQTPGQGLQFLFEYFSETQRNKGNFPGRFSGRQFSNSRSEMNVSTLELGDSALYLCASSPGQTANYGYTFGSGTRLTVV.